The 7 T cell receptor beta chains below come from one sample, sequenced in a study of cytomegalovirus exposure and HLA in healthy donors. The PCR used 60 Vbeta and 13 Jbeta primers. Sequenced by immunoSEQ multiplex PCR; TCRdb stores in-frame clones only, minus some. The table includes 100,000 to 150,000 clones, more than 70% detected once. The sequencing input was PBMCs. All receptors derive from a young man in good health and CMV-seronegative.

V and J are TRBV7-2 and TRBJ2-1; D remains unclear. The CDR3 has 14 residues. Trimming took off 5 bases at V and 4 bases at J, with 12 bases between the two ends. CDR1 SGHTA and CDR2 FQGNSA come from the germline V gene. CDR3 loop: CASSPARHYNEQFF. The CDR3 nucleotides read TGTGCCAGCAGCCCCGCGAGGCATTACAATGAGCAGTTCTTC. The full variable domain, completed using reference TRBV7-2 and TRBJ2-1, is GAGVSQSPSNKVTEKGKDVELRCDPISGHTALYWYRQSLGQGLEFLIYFQGNSAPDKSGLPSDRFSAERTGGSVSTLTIQRTQQEDSAVYLCASSPARHYNEQFFGPGTRLTVL.

V and J are TRBV7-9 and TRBJ1-1, with D possibly matching TRBD1 (5 bases). The CDR3 runs to 14 residues. With 8 bases removed from V and 1 base from J, the gap between germline ends came to 14 bases. Germline V gene lookup returns CDR1 SEHNR and CDR2 FQNEAQ (reference sequence). The CDR3 region has the DNA TGTGCCAGCCACGTGGGGCCCCGGAACACTGAAGCTTTCTTT. As protein: CASHVGPRNTEAFF.

The J gene is TRBJ1-2, the V gene TRBV28, with D unclear. Deletions cut 5 bases from V and 1 base from J, with 14 bases between. The germline gives CDR1 MDHEN, CDR2 SYDVKM. CDR3 size: 15 residues. CDR3 coding DNA: TGTGCCAGCAGTGAGGGTCCTCCTTATAACTATGGCTACACCTTC. Protein sequence: CASSEGPPYNYGYTF.

This chain connects TRBV2 to TRBJ2-7, with D tentatively TRBD1 (5 bases). Germline CDR1 reads SNHLY; CDR2 reads FYNNEI. Trimming left V 2 bases short and J 1 base short, with 12 bases between. The CDR3 covers 15 residues. CDR3 protein: CASSEFYAGSYEQYF. CDR3 in DNA: TGTGCCAGCAGTGAATTTTATGCAGGGTCCTACGAGCAGTACTTC.

V usage is TRBV5-5 and J usage is TRBJ2-1, with TRBD2 matching 8 bases. There are 15 residues in the CDR3. After removal of 2 bases from V and 6 bases from J, the junction contained 7 bases not matched to a gene. Germline-derived CDR1 and CDR2 are SGHKS and YYEKEE (reference sequence). This CDR3 reads CASSFVPGGTNEQFF. DNA of the CDR3: TGTGCCAGCAGCTTTGTGCCGGGAGGGACCAATGAGCAGTTCTTC.

The J gene is TRBJ1-3, the V gene TRBV5-1; TRBD1 might be the D (6 bases). The ends were cut back, 4 bases at V and 0 bases at J, with 17 bases in the middle. Germline V lookup: CDR1 SGHRS, CDR2 YFSETQ. The CDR3 sequence is 17 residues long. The DNA for the CDR3 is TGCGCCAGCAGCCGAACAGGGCCCGGTGTCTCTGGAAACACCATATATTTT. Residues: CASSRTGPGVSGNTIYF.

The CDR3, as DNA: TGTGCCAGCAGCCCCAGGGGAGAGGGCAATCAGCCCCAGCATTTT. It is translated as CASSPRGEGNQPQHF. The chain has TRBV4-2 and TRBJ1-5; possibly TRBD1 for D (6 bases). Trimming pared 4 bases from V and 2 bases from J, leaving 12 bases between. This CDR3 is built from 15 residues. Looked up from germline, CDR1 is LGHNA and CDR2 is YNFKEQ.